This section outlines one TCR beta chain sequence together with its context. The antigen is unknown. Other DNA variants within this sample encode the same CDR3. The donors were all Caucasian adults (living in Nashville, Tennessee). This entry is derived from a study of shared clonotypes between healthy human individuals. Study outcomes and limitations: In the sorted subsets, rarefaction showed sequencing was incomplete despite large depth. The study found lower generation probabilities in non-shared clonotypes than in those shared by all four donors. Clonotype sharing across four donors was observed for around 5.1% of naive CD4 clonotypes.

Trimming pared 1 base from V and 1 base from J, leaving 9 bases between. The germline CDR1 and CDR2 sequences are SGHTA and FQGNSA. There are 15 residues in the CDR3. Clones were read by immunoSEQ multiplex PCR, and TCRdb kept only the in-frame ones, dropping some. The table has a few million clones, over 85% seen once. The sequenced sample consisted of naive CD4+ T cells sorted from blood. Described subset: CD45RA+ positively selected. The V gene is TRBV7-2, the J gene TRBJ2-3, with unresolved D. The TCR comes from a man younger than 35 in good health. In nucleotides, the CDR3 is TGTGCCAGCAGCTTAGACGGGTCAGGCACAGATACGCAGTATTTT. Translated: CASSLDGSGTDTQYF.